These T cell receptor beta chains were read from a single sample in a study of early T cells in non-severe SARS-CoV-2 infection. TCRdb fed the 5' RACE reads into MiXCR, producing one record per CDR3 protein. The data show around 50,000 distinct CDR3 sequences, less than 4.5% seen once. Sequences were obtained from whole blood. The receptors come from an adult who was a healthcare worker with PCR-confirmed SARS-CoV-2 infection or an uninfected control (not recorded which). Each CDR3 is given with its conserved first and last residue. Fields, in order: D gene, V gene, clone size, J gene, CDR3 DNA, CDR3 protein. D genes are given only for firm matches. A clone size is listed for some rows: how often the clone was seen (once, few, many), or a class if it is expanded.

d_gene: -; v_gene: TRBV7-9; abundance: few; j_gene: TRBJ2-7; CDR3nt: TGTGCCAGCAGCCCCCCTGGGGCAGCCAAAGACTACGAGCAGTACTTC; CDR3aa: CASSPPGAAKDYEQYF
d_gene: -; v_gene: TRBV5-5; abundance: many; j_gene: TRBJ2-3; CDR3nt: TGTGCCAGCAGCTTGTACAGGGACAGCACAGATACGCAGTATTTT; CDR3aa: CASSLYRDSTDTQYF
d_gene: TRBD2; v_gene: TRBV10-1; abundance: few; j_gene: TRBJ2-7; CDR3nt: TGCGCCAGCAGTGGGGCGGGAGAGCCCTACGAGCAGTACTTC; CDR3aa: CASSGAGEPYEQYF
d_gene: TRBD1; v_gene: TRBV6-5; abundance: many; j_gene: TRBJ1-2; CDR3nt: TGTGCCAGCAGTTACTCCCGGACAGGGGGCGGCTATGGCTACACCTTC; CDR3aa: CASSYSRTGGGYGYTF
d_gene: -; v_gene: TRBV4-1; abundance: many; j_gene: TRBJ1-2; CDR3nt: TGCGCCAGCAGCCAAGGGGGGCCCTATGGCTACACCTTC; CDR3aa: CASSQGGPYGYTF
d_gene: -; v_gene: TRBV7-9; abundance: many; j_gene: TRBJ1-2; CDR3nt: TGTGCCAGCAGCTTAGTCGTCCCCGAGGGCGGCTACACCTTC; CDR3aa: CASSLVVPEGGYTF
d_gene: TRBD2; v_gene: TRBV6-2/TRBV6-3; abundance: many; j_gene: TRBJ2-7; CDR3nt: TGTGCCAGCAGCCTTGAATTAGGGAGCGGGGGCCACGAGCAGTACTTC; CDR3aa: CASSLELGSGGHEQYF
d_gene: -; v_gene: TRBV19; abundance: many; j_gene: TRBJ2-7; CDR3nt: TGTGCCAGTAGTATAGTAGGACTGGAGGGATACGAGCAGTACTTC; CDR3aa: CASSIVGLEGYEQYF
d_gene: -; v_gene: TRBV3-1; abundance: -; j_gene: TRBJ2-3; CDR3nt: TGTGCCAGCAGCCAAGAACCCCCCAGGGCTACGCAGTATTTT; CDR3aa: CASSQEPPRATQYF
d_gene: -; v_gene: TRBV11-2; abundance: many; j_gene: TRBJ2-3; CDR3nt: TGTGCCAGCAGCCGTTGGGATCGCGACACAGATACGCAGTATTTT; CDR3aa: CASSRWDRDTDTQYF
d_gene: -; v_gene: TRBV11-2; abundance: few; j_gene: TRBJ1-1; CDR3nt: TGTGCCAGCAGCTTAGACAGGGCCGCTGAAGCTTTCTTT; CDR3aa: CASSLDRAAEAFF
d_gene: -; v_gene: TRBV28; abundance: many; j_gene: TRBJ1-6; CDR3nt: TGTGCCAGCAGTTCCCCGGACCTAATGGGTAATTCACCCCTCCACTTT; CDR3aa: CASSSPDLMGNSPLHF
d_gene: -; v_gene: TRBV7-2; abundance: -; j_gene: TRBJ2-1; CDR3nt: TGTGCCAGCAGCTCCCTGTACTACAATGAGCAGTTCTTC; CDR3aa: CASSSLYYNEQFF
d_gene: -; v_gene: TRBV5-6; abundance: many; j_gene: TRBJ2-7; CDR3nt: TGTGCCAGCAGCCTGTCAACCTACGAGCAGTACTTC; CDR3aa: CASSLSTYEQYF
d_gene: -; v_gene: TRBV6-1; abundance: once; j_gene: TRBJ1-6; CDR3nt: TGTGCCAGCAGTGGAAACAGGATCGGCACTTCACCCCTCCACTTT; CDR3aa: CASSGNRIGTSPLHF
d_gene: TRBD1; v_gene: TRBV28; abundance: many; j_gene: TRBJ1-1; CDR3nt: TGTGCCAGCAGTTCGGGGGGACAGGGAATCCCTGAAGCTTTCTTT; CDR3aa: CASSSGGQGIPEAFF
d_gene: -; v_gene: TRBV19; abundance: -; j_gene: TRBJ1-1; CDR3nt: TGTGCCAGTAGTATACAGGCCCTAGGGGCCACTGAAGCTTTCTTT; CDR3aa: CASSIQALGATEAFF
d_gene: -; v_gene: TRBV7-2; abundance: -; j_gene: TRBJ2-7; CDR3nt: TGTGCCAGCAGCCTCGACCGGGGCTACGAGCAGTACTTC; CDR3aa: CASSLDRGYEQYF
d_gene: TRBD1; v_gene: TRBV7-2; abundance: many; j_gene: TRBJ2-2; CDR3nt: TGTGCCAGCAGCTCTAGACAGGGGAACACCGGGGAGCTGTTTTTT; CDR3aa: CASSSRQGNTGELFF
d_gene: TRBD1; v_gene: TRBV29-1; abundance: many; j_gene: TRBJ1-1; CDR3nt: TGCAGCGTGGACAGGACGAACGGAGGAGCTTTCTTT; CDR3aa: CSVDRTNGGAFF
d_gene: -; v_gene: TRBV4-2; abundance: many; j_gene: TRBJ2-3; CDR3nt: TGTGCCAGCAGCCAAGAAGACTACTCCACAGATACGCAGTATTTT; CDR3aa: CASSQEDYSTDTQYF
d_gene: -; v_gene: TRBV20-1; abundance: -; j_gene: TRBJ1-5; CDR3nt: TGCAGTGCCCTCACGGGATGGCTTGGTGGCAATCAGCCCCAGCATTTT; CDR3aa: CSALTGWLGGNQPQHF
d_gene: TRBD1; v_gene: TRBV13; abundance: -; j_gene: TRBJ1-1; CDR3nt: TGTGCCAGCAGCTTAATGGGACAGGCGAACACTGAAGCTTTCTTT; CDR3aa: CASSLMGQANTEAFF
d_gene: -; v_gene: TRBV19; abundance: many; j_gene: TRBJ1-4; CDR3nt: TGTGCCAGTATCCCCGGGGAAGCGGGGAATGAAAAACTGTTTTTT; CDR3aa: CASIPGEAGNEKLFF
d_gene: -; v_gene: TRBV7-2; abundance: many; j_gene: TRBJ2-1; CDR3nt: TGTGCCAGCACCCGGGCCAGCCTCTTGGAGCAGTTCTTC; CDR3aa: CASTRASLLEQFF
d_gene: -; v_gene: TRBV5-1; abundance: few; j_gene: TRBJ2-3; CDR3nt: TGCGCCAGCAGCTTGACGAGCACAGATACGCAGTATTTT; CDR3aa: CASSLTSTDTQYF
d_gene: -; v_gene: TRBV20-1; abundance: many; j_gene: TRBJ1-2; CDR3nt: TGCAGTGCTAGACTTGCGGGAGGCTCCGGCTACACCTTC; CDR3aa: CSARLAGGSGYTF
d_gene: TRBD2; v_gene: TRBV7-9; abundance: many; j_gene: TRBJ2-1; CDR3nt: TGTGCGGGGGGGGTTGGGTCCTACAATGAGCAGTTCTTC; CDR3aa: CAGGVGSYNEQFF
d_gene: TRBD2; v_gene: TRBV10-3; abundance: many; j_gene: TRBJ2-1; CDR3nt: TGTGCCATCAGCCCAGCGGGAGGGCCCAGCAATGAGCAGTTCTTC; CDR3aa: CAISPAGGPSNEQFF
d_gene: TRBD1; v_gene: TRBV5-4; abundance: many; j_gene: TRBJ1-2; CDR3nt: TGTGCCAGCAGCTTCGGGACAGACCTTAACTATGGCTACACCTTC; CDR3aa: CASSFGTDLNYGYTF
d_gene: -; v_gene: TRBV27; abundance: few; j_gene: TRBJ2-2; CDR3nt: TGTGCCAGCAGTAGAGGGATGGCCAACACCGGGGAGCTGTTTTTT; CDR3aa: CASSRGMANTGELFF
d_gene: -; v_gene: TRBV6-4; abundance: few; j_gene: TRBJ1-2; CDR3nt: TGTGCCAGCAGTGATCTCATCTATGGCTACACCTTC; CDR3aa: CASSDLIYGYTF
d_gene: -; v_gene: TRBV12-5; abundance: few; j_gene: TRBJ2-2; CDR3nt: TGTGCTAGTGGTCCAGGGTTCGCGAACACCGGGGAGCTGTTTTTT; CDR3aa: CASGPGFANTGELFF
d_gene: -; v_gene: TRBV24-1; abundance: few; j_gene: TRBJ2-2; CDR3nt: TGTGCCACCAGTGATTGGCCGGGTACCAGCACCGGGGAGCTGTTTTTT; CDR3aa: CATSDWPGTSTGELFF
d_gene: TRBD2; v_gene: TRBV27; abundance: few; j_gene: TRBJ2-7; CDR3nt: TGTGCCAGCAGTCCTACTGGACTAGCGGGGCCCTTTTACGAGCAGTACTTC; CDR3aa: CASSPTGLAGPFYEQYF
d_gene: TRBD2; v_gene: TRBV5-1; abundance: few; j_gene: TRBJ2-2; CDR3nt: TGCGCCAGCAGCCCGACTAGCGGGGGGTCGAACACCGGGGAGCTGTTTTTT; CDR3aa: CASSPTSGGSNTGELFF
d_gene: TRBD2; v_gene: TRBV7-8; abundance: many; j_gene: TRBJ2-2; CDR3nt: TGTGCCAGCAGCCACCGACTAGCGGGGAACACCGGGGAGCTGTTTTTT; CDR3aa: CASSHRLAGNTGELFF